These 16 T cell receptor beta chains came from one sample sequenced in a study of blood T cell repertoires in COVID-19. Some clones are missing from TCRdb's copy, which holds only in-frame ones; the method was immunoSEQ multiplex PCR. The table has about 220,000 clones, 70% to 90% seen once; the top ten hold approximately 10%. The material sequenced was peripheral blood. These receptors were obtained from a woman in her fifties or sixties with COVID-19, enrolled during active disease.

The chain links TRBV4-3 to TRBJ2-7; TRBD2 might be the D (7 bases). Germline assignment: CDR1 LGHNA and CDR2 YSLEER. The V and J ends lost 0 bases and 6 bases respectively, with 15 bases between them. The CDR3 is made up of 15 amino acids. In DNA, the CDR3 is TGCGCCAGCAGCCAAGAGAAGGAGGGGGGGCCCGAGCAGTACTTC. As protein: CASSQEKEGGPEQYF.

The genes are TRBV10-1 and TRBJ2-3, with a possible D match to TRBD1 (6 bases). V lost 5 bases and J 4 bases, leaving 13 bases between the germline ends. CDR1 is WNHNN, CDR2 SYGVQD, per germline (reference sequence). The CDR3 runs 14 residues. CDR3 protein: CASSSLPGADTQYF. CDR3 nucleotides: TGCGCCAGCAGTAGCCTCCCAGGGGCAGATACGCAGTATTTT.

This CDR3 reads CASRPSGLVRGPTNEKLFF. For the CDR3, the DNA is TGTGCCAGTAGGCCCTCAGGGTTAGTCCGTGGGCCAACTAATGAAAAACTGTTTTTT. This rearrangement joins TRBV19 to TRBJ1-4; maybe TRBD1 (5 bases). The CDR3 is made up of 19 amino acids. The germline V gene has CDR1 LNHDA and CDR2 SQIVND (reference sequence). V shed 6 bases and J shed 0 bases, with 23 bases lying between them.

This clone was observed a few times. The V gene is TRBV6-2 or TRBV6-3, the J gene TRBJ1-2, with D uncertain. The CDR3 loop spans 14 amino acids. Trimming shortened V by 6 bases and J by 6 bases, and 17 bases separated the two germline ends. The V gene's germline CDR1 is MNHEY and CDR2 SVGEGT. This chain's CDR3 is CASSDGGNGDGYTF. The CDR3 DNA is TGTGCCAGCAGCGATGGAGGGAATGGCGATGGCTACACCTTC.

V and J are TRBV3-1 (or the pseudogene TRBV3-2) and TRBJ2-7; tentative D call: TRBD1 (5 bases). V lost 1 base and J 1 base, leaving 11 bases between the germline ends. CDR1 LGHDT and CDR2 YNNKEL come from the germline V gene (reference sequence). The CDR3 runs 15 residues. CDR3 sequence reads: CASSQARTYSYEQYF. The CDR3 nucleotides are TGTGCCAGCAGCCAAGCTCGGACATATTCCTACGAGCAGTACTTC.

The chain couples TRBV28 to TRBJ1-2; D is unclear. This CDR3 has 14 residues. CDR1 is MDHEN and CDR2 is SYDVKM in the germline V gene. V lost 3 bases and J 2 bases, leaving 10 bases between the germline ends. Here the CDR3 reads CASSLSVGNYGYTF. The CDR3 DNA reads as TGTGCCAGCAGTTTGAGTGTCGGGAACTATGGCTACACCTTC.

The chain combines TRBV6-6 with TRBJ2-7; D possibly corresponds to TRBD2 (5 bases). There are 15 residues in the CDR3. Looked up from germline, CDR1 is MNHNY and CDR2 is SVGAGI (reference sequence). V lost 3 bases and J lost 2, with 14 bases in between. CDR3 in DNA: TGTGCCAGCAGTTATGGGGAGTCCTTAACCTACGAGCAGTACGTC. It yields the protein CASSYGESLTYEQYV.

The rearrangement uses TRBV4-2 and TRBJ1-6, with 9 bases that match TRBD1. CDR1 LGHNA and CDR2 YNFKEQ come from the germline V gene. This CDR3 is built from 15 residues. After removal of 1 base from V and 10 bases from J, the junction contained 5 bases not matched to a gene. This chain's CDR3 is CASSQGGQGESPLHF. The CDR3 region has the DNA TGTGCCAGCAGCCAAGGGGGACAGGGAGAATCACCCCTCCACTTT.

This chain uses TRBV5-1 with TRBJ2-2; 8 nucleotides agree with TRBD1. The germline V gene encodes CDR1 SGHRS and CDR2 YFSETQ. V trimming: 4 bases; J trimming: 1 base; junction bases outside the gene matches: 3. The CDR3 loop spans 15 amino acids. Here the CDR3 reads CASSPGQGNTGELFF. The DNA for the CDR3 is TGCGCCAGCAGCCCAGGACAGGGGAACACCGGGGAGCTGTTTTTT.

The chain combines TRBV2 with TRBJ2-5; TRBD1 aligns across 7 bases. Per germline, CDR1 SNHLY and CDR2 FYNNEI. Trimming took 6 bases from V and 1 from J; bases not matched to a gene: 5. CDR3 length: 14 residues. The CDR3 sequence is CASSQGTVQETQYF. For the CDR3, the DNA is TGTGCCAGCAGCCAGGGGACAGTCCAAGAGACCCAGTACTTC.

The rearrangement joins TRBV5-1 to TRBJ2-2, with D unresolved. Looked up from germline, CDR1 is SGHRS and CDR2 is YFSETQ. Deletions cut 3 bases from V and 2 bases from J, with 11 bases between. The CDR3 spans 15 residues. The CDR3 reads CASSSLHTNTGELFF. As DNA, the CDR3 is TGCGCCAGCAGCTCCCTCCACACAAACACCGGGGAGCTGTTTTTT.

This chain connects TRBV6-4 to TRBJ2-7; 10 positions match TRBD2. This CDR3 is built from 18 residues. J was trimmed by 5 bases and V by 4 bases; bases with no gene match: 17. Germline values: CDR1 MRHNA, CDR2 SNTAGT. The CDR3 DNA reads as TGTGCCAGCAGTGTCGAGGTAAAAGTAGCGGGGGGATTCCACGAGCAGTACGTC. Translating gives CASSVEVKVAGGFHEQYV.

The chain uses TRBV5-6 and TRBJ1-3; D might be TRBD1 (5 bases). V gave up 6 bases and J gave up 7 bases, with 11 bases separating them. The CDR3 loop spans 12 amino acids. Per germline, CDR1 SGHDT and CDR2 YYEEEE. CDR3 loop: CASTVGGNTIYF. The CDR3 DNA is TGTGCCAGCACCGTGGGGGGTAACACCATATATTTT. The full variable domain, its missing parts supplied by reference TRBV5-6 and TRBJ1-3, is DAGVTQSPTHLIKTRGQQVTLRCSPKSGHDTVSWYQQALGQGPQFIFQYYEEEERQRGNFPDRFSGHQFPNYSSELNVNALLLGDSALYLCASTVGGNTIYFGEGSWLTVV.

CDR3 DNA: TGTGCCAGCAGGTTAGACAGGGTACAAGGCTACACCTTC. Translating gives CASRLDRVQGYTF. The chain employs TRBV5-6 and TRBJ1-2, with 7 bases matching TRBD1. The CDR3 length is 13 residues. In germline, CDR1 is SGHDT, CDR2 YYEEEE. After removal of 5 bases from V and 8 bases from J, the junction contained 9 bases not matched to a gene.

The gene calls are TRBV5-1 and TRBJ2-3; 7 bases map to TRBD2. The CDR3 has 17 residues. Germline-derived CDR1 and CDR2 are SGHRS and YFSETQ. Trimming cost V 0 bases and J 0 bases; bases outside gene matches: 7. The CDR3 protein is CASSLVRGSGSTDTQYF. The CDR3 DNA is TGCGCCAGCAGCTTGGTTCGCGGTAGCGGGAGCACAGATACGCAGTATTTT.

The gene calls are TRBV15 and TRBJ2-7; 7 bases are a match to TRBD1. With V trimmed by 8 bases and J by 2 bases, 3 bases remained unmatched. Germline V gene lookup returns CDR1 LNHNV and CDR2 YYDKDF (reference sequence). This CDR3 spans 12 amino acids. CDR3 in amino acids: CATSGQTYEQYF. CDR3 coding DNA: TGTGCCACCTCGGGACAGACCTACGAGCAGTACTTC.